This T cell receptor beta chain was observed in a study of identical twins. The study, taken as a whole, reports: Part of the zero-insertion signal could reflect confounding by invariant MAIT and iNKT cells.

Trimming removed 2 bases from V and 2 bases from J, with 8 bases in between. This CDR3 contains 13 residues. Per germline, CDR1 SGHRS and CDR2 YFSETQ. Of note for this clonotype: Its specificity is unknown.

TCRdb itself ran the 5' RACE reads through MiXCR, one entry per CDR3 protein. The sample yields about 920,000 distinct CDR3 sequences, roughly 12% seen once. These data were also reused for a study on yellow fever vaccine responses in identical twins. This second study notes: The authors reported partly convergent, partly personalized vaccine responses in identical twins.

The sample was PBMCs. The chain is built from TRBV5-1 and TRBJ2-7; D is uncertain. This sequence originates from a woman aged 18-30 years in good health. DNA for the CDR3: TGCGCCAGCAGCTTAGTTACAACCTACGAGCAGTACGTC. It encodes CASSLVTTYEQYV.